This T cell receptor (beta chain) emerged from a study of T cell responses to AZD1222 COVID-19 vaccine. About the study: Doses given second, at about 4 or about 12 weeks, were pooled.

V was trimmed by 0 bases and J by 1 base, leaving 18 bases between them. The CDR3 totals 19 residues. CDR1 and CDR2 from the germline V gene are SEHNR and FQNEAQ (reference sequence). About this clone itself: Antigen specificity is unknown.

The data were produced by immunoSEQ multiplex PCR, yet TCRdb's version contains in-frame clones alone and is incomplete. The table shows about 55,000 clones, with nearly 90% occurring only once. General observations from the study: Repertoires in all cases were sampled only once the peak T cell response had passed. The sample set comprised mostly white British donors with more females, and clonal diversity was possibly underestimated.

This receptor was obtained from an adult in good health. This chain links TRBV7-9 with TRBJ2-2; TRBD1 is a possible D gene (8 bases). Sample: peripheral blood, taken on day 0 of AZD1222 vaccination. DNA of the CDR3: TGTGCCAGCAGCTTAGCGCCTGGACAGGGAGGGGTGAACACCGGGGAGCTGTTTTTT. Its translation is CASSLAPGQGGVNTGELFF.